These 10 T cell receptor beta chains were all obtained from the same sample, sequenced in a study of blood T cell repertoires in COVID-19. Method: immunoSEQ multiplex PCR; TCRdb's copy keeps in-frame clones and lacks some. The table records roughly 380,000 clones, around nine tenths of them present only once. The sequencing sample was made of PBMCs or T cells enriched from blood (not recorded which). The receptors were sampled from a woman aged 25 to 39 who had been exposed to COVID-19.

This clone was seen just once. This chain's CDR3 is CASSLPGSSSYEQYF. Here the CDR3 DNA reads TGTGCCAGCAGTTTACCTGGCTCTTCGTCATACGAGCAGTACTTC. The chain has TRBV28 and TRBJ2-7, with D unresolved. With 2 bases removed from V and 4 bases from J, the gap between germline ends came to 15 bases. Looked up from germline, CDR1 is MDHEN and CDR2 is SYDVKM. CDR3 length: 15 amino acids.

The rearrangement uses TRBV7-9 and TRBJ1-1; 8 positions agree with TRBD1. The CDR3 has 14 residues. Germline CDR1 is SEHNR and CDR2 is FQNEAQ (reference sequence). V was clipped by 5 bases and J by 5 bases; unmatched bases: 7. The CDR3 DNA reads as TGTGCCAGCAGCCCTACGACAGGGGAAACTGAAGCTTTCTTT. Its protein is CASSPTTGETEAFF.

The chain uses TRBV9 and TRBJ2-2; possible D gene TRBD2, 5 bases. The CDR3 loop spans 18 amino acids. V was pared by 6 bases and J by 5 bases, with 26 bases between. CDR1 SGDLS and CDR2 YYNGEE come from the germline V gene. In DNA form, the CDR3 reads TGTGCCAGCACCCCGAGGTGGGAGTCGGGATGGTCGACCGGGGAGCTGTTTTTT. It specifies CASTPRWESGWSTGELFF.

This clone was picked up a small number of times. The CDR3 loop reads CATNPTGQANEKLFF. CDR3 coding DNA: TGTGCCACCAACCCGACAGGGCAGGCTAATGAAAAACTGTTTTTT. The chain links TRBV15 to TRBJ1-4; TRBD1 matches 7 bases. Germline-derived CDR1 and CDR2 are LNHNV and YYDKDF (reference sequence). V dropped 7 bases and J dropped 3; count of bases not matched to a gene: 8. The CDR3 consists of 15 residues.

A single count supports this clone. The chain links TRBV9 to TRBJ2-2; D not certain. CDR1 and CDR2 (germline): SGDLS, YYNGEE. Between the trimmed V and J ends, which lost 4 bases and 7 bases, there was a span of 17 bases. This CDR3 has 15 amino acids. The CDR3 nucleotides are TGTGCCAGCAGCAGCAAGAAAGGTAGCATCGGGGAGCTGTTTTTT. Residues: CASSSKKGSIGELFF.

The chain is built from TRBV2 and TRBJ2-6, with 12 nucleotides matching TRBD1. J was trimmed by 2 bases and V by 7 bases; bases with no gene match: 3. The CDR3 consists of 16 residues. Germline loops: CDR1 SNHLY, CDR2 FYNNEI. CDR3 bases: TGTGCCAGCACCGGGACAGGGGGCACTGGGGCCAACGTCCTGACTTTC. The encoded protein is CASTGTGGTGANVLTF.

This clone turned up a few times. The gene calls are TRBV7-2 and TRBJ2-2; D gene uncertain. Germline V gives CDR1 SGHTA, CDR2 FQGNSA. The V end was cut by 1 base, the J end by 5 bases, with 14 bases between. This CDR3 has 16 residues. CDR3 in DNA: TGTGCCAGCAGCTTAGTGTCGGTGGTTACTACCGGGGAGCTGTTTTTT. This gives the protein CASSLVSVVTTGELFF.

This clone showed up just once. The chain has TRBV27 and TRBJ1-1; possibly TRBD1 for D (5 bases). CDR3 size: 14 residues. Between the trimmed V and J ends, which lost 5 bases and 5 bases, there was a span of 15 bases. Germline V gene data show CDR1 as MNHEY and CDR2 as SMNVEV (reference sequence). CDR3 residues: CASSGWPEGTEAFF. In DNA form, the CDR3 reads TGTGCCAGCAGTGGATGGCCGGAGGGGACTGAAGCTTTCTTT.

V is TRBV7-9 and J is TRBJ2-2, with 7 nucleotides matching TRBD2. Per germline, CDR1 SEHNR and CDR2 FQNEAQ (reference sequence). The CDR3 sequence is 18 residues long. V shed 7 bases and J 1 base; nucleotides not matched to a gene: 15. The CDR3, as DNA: TGTGCCAGCAACCATCCGGGGTTAATAGCGGGGAACACCGGGGAGCTGTTTTTT. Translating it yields CASNHPGLIAGNTGELFF.

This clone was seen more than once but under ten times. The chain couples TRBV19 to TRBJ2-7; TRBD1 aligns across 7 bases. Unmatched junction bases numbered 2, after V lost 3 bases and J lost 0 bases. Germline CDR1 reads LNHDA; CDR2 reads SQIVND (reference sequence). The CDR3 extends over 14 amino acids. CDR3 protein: CASSMGTVSYEQYF. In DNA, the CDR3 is TGTGCCAGTAGTATGGGGACAGTCTCCTACGAGCAGTACTTC. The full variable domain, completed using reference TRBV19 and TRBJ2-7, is DGGITQSPKYLFRKEGQNVTLSCEQNLNHDAMYWYRQDPGQGLRLIYYSQIVNDFQKGDIAEGYSVSREKKESFPLTVTSAQKNPTAFYLCASSMGTVSYEQYFGPGTRLTVT.